This TCR beta chain was sequenced in a study of OX40 agonist ivuxolimab in advanced cancers. From germline, CDR1 is MNHNY and CDR2 SVGAGI (reference sequence). The CDR3 runs to 13 residues. V lost 0 bases to trimming and J lost 6 bases, with 9 bases between them. Repertoires were generated with immunoSEQ multiplex PCR, while TCRdb's copy carries only in-frame clones and drops some. The sample contains approximately 96,000 clones, about nine tenths of which appear only once. The sequence derives from an adult with an advanced solid tumor such as melanoma, head and neck, liver or kidney cancer. This material consisted of CD4+ or CD8+ T cells sorted from blood, taken in a trial of the OX40 agonist ivuxolimab. V gene TRBV6-6 combines with J gene TRBJ2-7; D is uncertain. The CDR3 bases are TGTGCCAGCAGTTACTCCGGGCAGCGCGAGCAGTACTTC. Translating it yields CASSYSGQREQYF.